Following are 21 T cell receptor beta chains from one sample sequenced in a study of CD8 T cells in ankylosing spondylitis. MiXCR, applied by TCRdb to the 5' RACE reads, yields one record per CDR3 protein. The sample consists of roughly 230,000 distinct CDR3 sequences, 10% of them appearing once. Sequenced: blood, either unsorted or a sorted T cell fraction (not recorded which). All receptors derive from a male donor with ankylosing spondylitis or in good health (not recorded which).

This clonotype showed up many times. This chain uses TRBV9 with TRBJ2-3; the match to TRBD2 covers 8 bases. The ends lost 4 bases at V and 4 bases at J; junction bases unmatched: 8. The germline V gene has CDR1 SGDLS and CDR2 YYNGEE. The CDR3 consists of 15 residues. As DNA, the CDR3 is TGTGCCAGCAGCACCAGACTAGCGTCCCCAGATACGCAGTATTTT. Encoded protein: CASSTRLASPDTQYF. Using reference TRBV9 and TRBJ2-3 for the parts outside the CDR3, the full variable domain is DSGVTQTPKHLITATGQRVTLRCSPRSGDLSVYWYQQSLDQGLQFLIQYYNGEERAKGNILERFSAQQFPDLHSELNLSSLELGDSALYFCASSTRLASPDTQYFGPGTRLTVL.

The genes are TRBV20-1 and TRBJ2-7; 9 positions agree with TRBD2. Germline assignment: CDR1 DFQATT and CDR2 SNEGSKA (reference sequence). The trim removed 0 bases at V and 3 bases at J, leaving 15 bases unmatched. This CDR3 is built from 18 residues. CDR3 DNA: TGCAGTGCTAGAGATTCCCGAGGAGCGGGAGGCCGATACTACGAGCAGTACTTC. It encodes CSARDSRGAGGRYYEQYF.

This clonotype occurred a few times. This may arise from a read error, as a much more abundant clone is one base away. V and J are TRBV4-2 and TRBJ1-5, with D perhaps matching TRBD1 (5 bases). The CDR3 spans 14 residues. Germline V gene sequence: CDR1 LGHNA, CDR2 YNFKEQ. V was pared by 0 bases and J by 4 bases, with 7 bases between. The CDR3 DNA is TGTGCCAGCAGCCAAGATGGGGCGAATCAGCCCCAGCATTTT. As protein: CASSQDGANQPQHF.

J is TRBJ2-7 and V is TRBV6-1; 11 nucleotides line up with TRBD2. The V segment lost 0 bases and the J segment 7 bases; nucleotides outside the gene matches: 5. The CDR3 is made up of 15 amino acids. In germline, CDR1 is MNHNS, CDR2 SASEGT. CDR3 nucleotide sequence: TGTGCCAGCAGTGAAGCTAGCGGGGGGGCCTCGGAGCAGTACTTC. The encoded protein is CASSEASGGASEQYF.

With respect to this clonotype: The junction and the germline gene differ at one end; a read error may be behind it. This chain connects TRBV20-1 to TRBJ2-1, with TRBD1 identical over 10 bases. This CDR3 comprises 17 residues. The V gene's germline CDR1 is DFQATT and CDR2 SNEGSKA (reference sequence). CDR3 sequence: CCATHSNRDRGSNEQFF. The CDR3 DNA sequence: TGCTGTGCTACCCATTCGAATCGGGACAGGGGTTCGAATGAGCAGTTCTTC.

The chain couples TRBV7-2 to TRBJ2-5, with D possibly matching TRBD2 (5 bases). Germline lookup yields CDR1 SGHTA and CDR2 FQGNSA. With 5 bases removed from V and 1 base from J, the gap between germline ends came to 11 bases. This CDR3 is 14 amino acids long. The CDR3 nucleotides are TGTGCCAGCAGCCCGGACGGGATCCAAGAGACCCAGTACTTC. Translated, it gives CASSPDGIQETQYF.

The table lists this clonotype with many counts. The chain combines TRBV20-1 with TRBJ1-1; D is perhaps TRBD1 (6 bases). This CDR3 spans 13 amino acids. Germline loops: CDR1 DFQATT, CDR2 SNEGSKA (reference sequence). V lost 6 bases to trimming and J lost 5 bases, with 16 bases between them. DNA of the CDR3: TGCAGTGCGAATCGAGGGGGAGGAACTGAAGCTTTCTTT. The encoded protein is CSANRGGGTEAFF.

This clonotype was counted many times. J is TRBJ1-1 and V is TRBV11-2, with D hard to call. CDR3 length equals 12 residues. Per the germline V gene, CDR1 is SGHAT and CDR2 is FQNNGV. Trimming removed 6 bases from V and 11 bases from J, with 16 bases in between. CDR3 sequence: CASRSIRSLAFF. In DNA, the CDR3 is TGTGCCAGCAGGTCCATTCGAAGCTTGGCTTTCTTT.

Ten or more counts support this clonotype. The J gene is TRBJ2-3, the V gene TRBV7-2; TRBD1 might be the D (5 bases). The length of the CDR3 is 13 residues. The germline gives CDR1 SGHTA, CDR2 FQGNSA. With 5 bases removed from V and 2 bases from J, the gap between germline ends came to 8 bases. The CDR3 region is CASSRQYTDTQYF. For the CDR3, the DNA is TGTGCCAGCAGCCGACAGTACACAGATACGCAGTATTTT. The full variable domain, completed using reference TRBV7-2 and TRBJ2-3, is GAGVSQSPSNKVTEKGKDVELRCDPISGHTALYWYRQSLGQGLEFLIYFQGNSAPDKSGLPSDRFSAERTGGSVSTLTIQRTQQEDSAVYLCASSRQYTDTQYFGPGTRLTVL.

This clonotype was seen ten or more times. The CDR3 is CASSQGDLGRNQPQHF. The CDR3 DNA is TGCGCCAGCAGCCAAGGTGACTTGGGACGAAATCAGCCCCAGCATTTT. The chain recombines TRBV4-1 with TRBJ1-5; TRBD1 is a possible D gene (5 bases). The CDR3 is 16 residues long. Deletions cut 1 base from V and 4 bases from J, with 14 bases between. Looked up from germline, CDR1 is MGHRA and CDR2 is YSYEKL.

This clonotype was observed many times. This rearrangement joins TRBV20-1 to TRBJ1-1; D remains ambiguous. Germline values: CDR1 DFQATT, CDR2 SNEGSKA (reference sequence). CDR3 length equals 13 residues. V shed 0 bases and J shed 3 bases, with 8 bases lying between them. CDR3 in DNA: TGCAGTGCTAGAGATCAGAGGGACACTGAAGCTTTCTTT. It specifies CSARDQRDTEAFF.

This clonotype came up many times. CDR3 nucleotide sequence: TGTGCCAGCAGCCGCACTAGCGGGAGAACCGGGGAGCTGTTTTTT. As protein: CASSRTSGRTGELFF. The rearrangement links TRBV7-2 to TRBJ2-2, with 11 nucleotides matching TRBD2. Unmatched junction bases numbered 4, after V lost 5 bases and J lost 5 bases. This CDR3 has 15 amino acids. Per the germline V gene, CDR1 is SGHTA and CDR2 is FQGNSA.

Turning to this clonotype: One base away lies a much larger clone, so this may be a sequencing read error. The V and J genes are TRBV2 and TRBJ2-5; TRBD2 matches 8 bases. The V gene end was trimmed by 11 bases and the J gene end by 4 bases; junction bases not matched to a gene: 15. This CDR3 has 15 residues. Per germline, CDR1 SNHLY and CDR2 FYNNEI. This CDR3 is CAGMDGGAYRETQYF. In nucleotides, the CDR3 is TGTGCCGGCATGGACGGGGGGGCCTATCGAGAGACCCAGTACTTC. Full variable domain (missing parts from reference TRBV2 and TRBJ2-5): EPEVTQTPSHQVTQMGQEVILRCVPISNHLYFYWYRQILGQKVEFLVSFYNNEISEKSEIFDDQFSVERPDGSNFTLKIRSTKLEDSAMYFCAGMDGGAYRETQYFGPGTRLLVL.

This clonotype was observed a few times. In DNA, the CDR3 is TGTGCCAGCAGCTCTAATACCGACGGTCTGAACACTGAAGCTTTCTTT. It translates to CASSSNTDGLNTEAFF. The chain is built from TRBV5-6 and TRBJ1-1, with no clear D. V lost 3 bases and J lost 0, with 15 bases in between. CDR1 and CDR2 (germline): SGHDT, YYEEEE. The CDR3 is made up of 16 amino acids.

This clonotype was counted ten times or more. The CDR3 nucleotides are TGCAGTGCTAGTGCAGTCTACAATGAGCAGTTCTTC. Translated: CSASAVYNEQFF. The V and J genes are TRBV20-1 and TRBJ2-1; D is uncertain. The CDR3 is 12 residues long. Germline CDR1 DFQATT, CDR2 SNEGSKA (reference sequence). V dropped 3 bases and J dropped 3 bases, with 6 bases sitting between them.

J is TRBJ2-5 and V is TRBV20-1; D is uncertain. Germline CDR1 is DFQATT and CDR2 is SNEGSKA (reference sequence). The CDR3 has 10 residues. V was trimmed by 3 bases and J by 5 bases, leaving 4 bases between them. The CDR3 nucleotides read TGCAGTGCTAGCAAGGAGACCCAGTACTTC. Encoded protein: CSASKETQYF.

This clonotype was seen a handful of times. This sequence joins TRBV3-1 and TRBJ1-1; D gene uncertain. The CDR3 extends over 11 amino acids. Trimming cost V 5 bases and J 8 bases, with 9 bases left between them. CDR1 and CDR2 from the germline V gene are LGHDT and YNNKEL (reference sequence). CDR3 amino acids: CASSMSREAFF. The DNA of the CDR3 is TGTGCCAGCAGCATGTCCCGAGAAGCTTTCTTT.

This clonotype was picked up many times. This chain joins TRBV10-1 and TRBJ1-1; D uncertain. The CDR3 has 12 amino acids. Germline assignment: CDR1 WNHNN and CDR2 SYGVQD (reference sequence). V lost 4 bases, J lost 5 bases, and 8 bases lay in between. The CDR3 is CASSGGVTEAFF. The CDR3 DNA is TGCGCCAGCAGTGGTGGGGTTACTGAAGCTTTCTTT.

Ten or more counts support this clonotype. The V and J genes are TRBV20-1 and TRBJ2-7; a possible D gene is TRBD2 (5 bases). The germline V and J ends were trimmed by 6 bases and 3 bases, with 9 bases remaining between them. Germline V gene sequence: CDR1 DFQATT, CDR2 SNEGSKA (reference sequence). The CDR3 runs 11 residues. This CDR3 is CSAGENYEQYF. CDR3 nucleotides: TGCAGTGCCGGGGAGAACTACGAGCAGTACTTC.

This clonotype was seen ten or more times. This rearrangement joins TRBV4-2 to TRBJ1-1, with D maybe TRBD1 (6 bases). The CDR3 loop spans 15 amino acids. Germline CDR1 LGHNA, CDR2 YNFKEQ. V was shortened by 4 bases and J by 7 bases, with 19 bases between the two germline ends. The CDR3 DNA reads TGTGCCAGCAGCCCCGCGACGGCAGGGGAAGGTGAAGCTTTCTTT. Translating gives CASSPATAGEGEAFF.

About this clonotype itself: A junction boundary mismatches the germline segment, possibly from a read error. The chain is built from TRBV29-1 and TRBJ1-1; 7 positions agree with TRBD1. This CDR3 is built from 13 residues. Germline V CDR1 and CDR2: SQVTM, ANQGSEA. DNA of the CDR3: TGCAGCGCCGTGAGGGGGCCGAACACTGAAACTTTCTTT. Encoded protein: CSAVRGPNTETFF.